This T cell receptor (beta chain) appears in the sequencing data of a study of identical twins. Only healthy Caucasians were included as donors. Whole-study findings and limits: Zero-insertion analyses might be partly confounded by invariant T cells like MAIT and iNKT. Cord blood's abundant beta clonotypes had fewer insertions, unlike memory repertoires.

This clonotype was counted between two and nine times. What it binds is unknown. From the 5' RACE reads, TCRdb called clonotypes with MiXCR, one entry per CDR3 protein. The sample has over 200,000 distinct CDR3 sequences; roughly a tenth are singletons. Germline-derived CDR1 and CDR2 are LGHNA and YNFKEQ. V lost 4 bases and J 3 bases, leaving 19 bases between the germline ends. The CDR3 consists of 17 residues. The J gene is TRBJ2-1, the V gene TRBV4-2; no clear D gene. The specimen was memory T cells sorted from blood. The clonotype originates from a man aged 50 to 60 in good health. CDR3 sequence reads: CASSPPLVSLGYNEQFF. The CDR3 DNA is TGTGCCAGCAGCCCCCCCCTGGTGTCTTTGGGCTACAATGAGCAGTTCTTC.